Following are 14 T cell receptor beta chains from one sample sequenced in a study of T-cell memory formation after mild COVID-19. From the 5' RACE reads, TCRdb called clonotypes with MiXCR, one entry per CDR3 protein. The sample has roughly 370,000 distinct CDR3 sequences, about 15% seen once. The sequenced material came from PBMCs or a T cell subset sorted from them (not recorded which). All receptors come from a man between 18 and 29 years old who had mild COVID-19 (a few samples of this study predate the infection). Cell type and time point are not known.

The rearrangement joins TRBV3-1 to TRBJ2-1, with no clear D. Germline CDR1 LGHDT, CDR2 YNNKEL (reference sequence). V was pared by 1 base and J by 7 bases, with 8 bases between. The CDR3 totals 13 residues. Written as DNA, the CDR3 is TGTGCCAGCAGCCAAGGCCCCGCTAATGAGCAGTTCTTC. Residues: CASSQGPANEQFF.

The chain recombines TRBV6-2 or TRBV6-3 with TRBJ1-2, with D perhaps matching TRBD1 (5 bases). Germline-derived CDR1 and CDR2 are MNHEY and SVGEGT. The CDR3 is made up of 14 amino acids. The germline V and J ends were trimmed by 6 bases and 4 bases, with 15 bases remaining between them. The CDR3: CASSNSPDTYGYTF. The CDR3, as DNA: TGTGCCAGCAGCAACTCACCGGACACCTATGGCTACACCTTC.

The CDR3, as DNA: TGTGCCACCAGCAGAGGTCGATCGGAGTTCTTC. It encodes CATSRGRSEFF. The chain combines TRBV15 with TRBJ2-1; D not resolved. CDR1 and CDR2 (germline): LNHNV, YYDKDF (reference sequence). CDR3 length: 11 residues. V lost 1 base and J 14 bases, leaving 9 bases between the germline ends.

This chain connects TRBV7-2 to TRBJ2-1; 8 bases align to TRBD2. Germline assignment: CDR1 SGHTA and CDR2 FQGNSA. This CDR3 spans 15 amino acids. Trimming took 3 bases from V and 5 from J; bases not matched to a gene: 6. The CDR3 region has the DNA TGTGCCAGCAGCTTGGGCGGGGGGCGTAACAATGAGCAGTTCTTC. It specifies CASSLGGGRNNEQFF.

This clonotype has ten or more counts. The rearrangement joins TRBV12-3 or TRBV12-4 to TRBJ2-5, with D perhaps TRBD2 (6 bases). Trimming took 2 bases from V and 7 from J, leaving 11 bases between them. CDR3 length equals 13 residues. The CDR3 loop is CASSLLLGGTQYF. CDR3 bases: TGTGCCAGCAGTTTACTTTTGGGGGGGACCCAGTACTTC.

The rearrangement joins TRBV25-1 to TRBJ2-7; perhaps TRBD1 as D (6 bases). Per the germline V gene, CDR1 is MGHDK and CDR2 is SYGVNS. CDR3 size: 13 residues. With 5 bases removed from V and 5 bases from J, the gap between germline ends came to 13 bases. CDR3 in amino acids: CASSNTGFHEQYV. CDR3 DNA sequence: TGTGCCAGCAGTAATACAGGGTTCCACGAGCAGTACGTC.

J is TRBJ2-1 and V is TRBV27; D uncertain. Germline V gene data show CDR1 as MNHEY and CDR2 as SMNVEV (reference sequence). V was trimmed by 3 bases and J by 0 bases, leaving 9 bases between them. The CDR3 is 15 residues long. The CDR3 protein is CASSFWQSSYNEQFF. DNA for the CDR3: TGTGCCAGCAGTTTTTGGCAAAGCTCCTACAATGAGCAGTTCTTC.

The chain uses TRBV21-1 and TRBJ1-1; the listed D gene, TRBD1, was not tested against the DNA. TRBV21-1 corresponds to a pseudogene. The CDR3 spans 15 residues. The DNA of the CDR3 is TGTGCCAGCAGCAAAGAGGGGGGGACAGGATCCGAAGCTTTCTTT. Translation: CASSKEGGTGSEAFF.

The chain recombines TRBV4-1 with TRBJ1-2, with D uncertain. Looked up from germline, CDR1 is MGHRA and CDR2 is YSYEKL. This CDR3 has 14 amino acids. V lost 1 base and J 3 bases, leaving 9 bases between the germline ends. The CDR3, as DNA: TGCGCCAGCAGCCAAGGTACAGATCACTATGGCTACACCTTC. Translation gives CASSQGTDHYGYTF.

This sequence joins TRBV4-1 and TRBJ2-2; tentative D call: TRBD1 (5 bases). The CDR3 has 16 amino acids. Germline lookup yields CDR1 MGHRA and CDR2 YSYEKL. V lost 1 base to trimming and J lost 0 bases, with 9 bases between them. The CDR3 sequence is CASSQVGRANTGELFF. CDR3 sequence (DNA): TGCGCCAGCAGCCAAGTCGGCAGGGCGAACACCGGGGAGCTGTTTTTT.

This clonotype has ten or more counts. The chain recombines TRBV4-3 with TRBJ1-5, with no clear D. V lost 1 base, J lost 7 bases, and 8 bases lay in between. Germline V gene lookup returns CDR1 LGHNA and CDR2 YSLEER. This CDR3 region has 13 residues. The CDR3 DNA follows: TGCGCCAGCAGCCAAGGTGAAAACCAGCCCCAGCATTTT. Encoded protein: CASSQGENQPQHF.

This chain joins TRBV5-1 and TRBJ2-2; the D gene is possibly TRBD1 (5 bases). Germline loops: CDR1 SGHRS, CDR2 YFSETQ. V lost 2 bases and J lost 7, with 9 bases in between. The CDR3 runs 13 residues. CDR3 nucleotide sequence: TGCGCCAGCAGCTTACAGGATGGCGGGGAGCTGTTTTTT. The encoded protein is CASSLQDGGELFF.

The CDR3 nucleotides are TGTGCCAGCAGCTTAGCGGGCCAGCTGAACACTGAAGCTTTCTTT. It specifies CASSLAGQLNTEAFF. The rearrangement links TRBV7-2 to TRBJ1-1; no reliable D call. Germline loops: CDR1 SGHTA, CDR2 FQGNSA. This CDR3 comprises 15 residues. V lost 0 bases and J 0 bases, leaving 8 bases between the germline ends.

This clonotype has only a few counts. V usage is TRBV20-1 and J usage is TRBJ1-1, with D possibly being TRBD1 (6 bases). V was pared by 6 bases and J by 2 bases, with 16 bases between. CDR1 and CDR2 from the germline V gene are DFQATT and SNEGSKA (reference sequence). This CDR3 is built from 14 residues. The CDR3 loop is CSAGVGAPNTEAFF. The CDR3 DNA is TGCAGTGCGGGGGTGGGGGCCCCCAACACTGAAGCTTTCTTT.